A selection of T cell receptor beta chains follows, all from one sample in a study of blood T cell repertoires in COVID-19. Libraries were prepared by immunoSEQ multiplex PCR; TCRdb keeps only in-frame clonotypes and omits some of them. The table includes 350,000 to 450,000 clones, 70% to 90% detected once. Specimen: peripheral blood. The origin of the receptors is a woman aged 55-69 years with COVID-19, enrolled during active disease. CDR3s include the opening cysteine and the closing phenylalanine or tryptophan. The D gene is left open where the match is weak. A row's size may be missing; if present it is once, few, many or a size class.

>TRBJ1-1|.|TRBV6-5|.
TGTGCCAGCAGAGCACGGAGAGACACTGAAGCTTTCTTT
CASRARRDTEAFF
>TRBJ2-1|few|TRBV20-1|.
TGCAGTGCTAGAGTTACAGAAGAGCAGTTCTTC
CSARVTEEQFF
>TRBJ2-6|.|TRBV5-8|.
TGTGCCAGCAGCCCCGGGTTCCTTAGCTCTGGGGCCAACGTCCTGACTTTC
CASSPGFLSSGANVLTF
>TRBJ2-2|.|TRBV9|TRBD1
TGTGCCAGCAGTGGGGACAGGGGGCAGAACACCGGGGAGCTGTTTTTT
CASSGDRGQNTGELFF
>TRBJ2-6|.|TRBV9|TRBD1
TGTGCCAGCAGCCCTATGACAGGGCAGGGGTCTGGGGCCAACGTCCTGACTTTC
CASSPMTGQGSGANVLTF
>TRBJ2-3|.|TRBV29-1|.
TGCAGCGCAGACGAGGGCACAGATACGCAGTATTTT
CSADEGTDTQYF
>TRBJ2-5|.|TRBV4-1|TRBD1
TGCGCCAGCAGCCAAGATCGACAGGGGAGAGAGACCCAGTACTTC
CASSQDRQGRETQYF
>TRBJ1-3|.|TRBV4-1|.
TGCGCCAGCAGCCACGGTGACAGGTCTGCGGGGGTACCTTTTGGAAACACCATATATTTT
CASSHGDRSAGVPFGNTIYF
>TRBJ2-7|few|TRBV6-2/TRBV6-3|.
TGTGCCAGCAGTTACCGGGCAGGGACAGAGCAGTACTTC
CASSYRAGTEQYF
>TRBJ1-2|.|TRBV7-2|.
TGTGCCAGCAGTCGTACAGGGTCCCTGAGGTATGGCTACACCTTC
CASSRTGSLRYGYTF
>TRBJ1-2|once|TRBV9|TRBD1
TGTGCCAGCAGCCCCGGACAGGGGTCCTATGGCTACACCTTC
CASSPGQGSYGYTF
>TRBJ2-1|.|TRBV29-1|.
TGCAGCGTTGGCGGGACAGATTACAATGAGCAGTTCTTC
CSVGGTDYNEQFF
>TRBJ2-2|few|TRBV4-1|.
TGCGCCAGCAGCCCTAGAGGCGGGGGCGCGGACACCGGGGAGCTGTTTTTT
CASSPRGGGADTGELFF
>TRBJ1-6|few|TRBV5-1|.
TGCGCCAGCAGCGTGGGGAACTCTCCCGGGTCACCCCTCCACTTT
CASSVGNSPGSPLHF
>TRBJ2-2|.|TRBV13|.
TGTGCCAGCAGCCCCGGGAGTTCCGGGGAGCTGTTTTTT
CASSPGSSGELFF
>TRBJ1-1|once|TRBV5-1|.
TGCGCCAGCAGCCCTACCGGCGGAGGGTCCACTGAAGCTTTCTTT
CASSPTGGGSTEAFF
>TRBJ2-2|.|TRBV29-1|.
TGCAGCGTTGATGGGAGATACACCGGGGAGCTGTTTTTT
CSVDGRYTGELFF
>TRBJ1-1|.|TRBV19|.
TGTGCCAGTAGTATAGGAGGGTACACTGAAGCTTTCTTT
CASSIGGYTEAFF
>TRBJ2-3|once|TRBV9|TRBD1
TGTGCCAGCAGCGTACGGACAGGGATAGATACGCAGTATTTT
CASSVRTGIDTQYF
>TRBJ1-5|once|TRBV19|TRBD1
TGTGCCAGTACTGACAGGGCGAGGGGCAATCAGCCCCAGCATTTT
CASTDRARGNQPQHF
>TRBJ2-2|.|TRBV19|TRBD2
TGTGCCAGTGGGGCGCTAGCGGGGGGAGCGAACACCGGGGAGCTGTTTTTT
CASGALAGGANTGELFF
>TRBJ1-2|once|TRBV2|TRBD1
TGTGCCAGCAGGGGAACAGGGGGTCTCTATGGCTACACCTTC
CASRGTGGLYGYTF
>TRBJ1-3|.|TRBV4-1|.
TGCGCCAGCAGCCAAGGGTTTGCGAAGAGCTCTGGAAACACCATATATTTT
CASSQGFAKSSGNTIYF
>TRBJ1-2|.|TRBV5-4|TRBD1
TGTGCCAGCAGCATCGGACAGGGCCCTACTCTCTATGGCTACACCTTC
CASSIGQGPTLYGYTF
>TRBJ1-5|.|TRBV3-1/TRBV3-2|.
TGTGCCAGCAGCCAAGATCAGGGTGGGAGGGTGCAGCATTTT
CASSQDQGGRVQHF
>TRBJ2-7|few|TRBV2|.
TGTGCCACAACAGGGTTCAGGAATCCCTACGAGCAGTACTTC
CATTGFRNPYEQYF
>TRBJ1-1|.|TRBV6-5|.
TGTGCCAGCAAAGAGGGCCTGAACACTGAAGCTTTCTTT
CASKEGLNTEAFF
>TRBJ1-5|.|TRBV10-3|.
TGTGCCATCAGTGGCGACAGTAGCAATCAGCCCCAGCATTTT
CAISGDSSNQPQHF
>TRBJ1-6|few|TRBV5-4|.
TGTGCCAGCAGCTTTGGCAGGGTAAATAATTCACCCCTCCACTTT
CASSFGRVNNSPLHF
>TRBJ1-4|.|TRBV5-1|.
TGCGCCAGCACCCAGGCGGGACCAACTAATGAAAAACTGTTTTTT
CASTQAGPTNEKLFF
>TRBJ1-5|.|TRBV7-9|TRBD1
TGTGCCAGCAGCTTAGGGGACAGTTACAATCAGCCCCAGCATTTT
CASSLGDSYNQPQHF
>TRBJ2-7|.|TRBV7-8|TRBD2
TGTGCCAGCAGCTTAGCCCTAGCGGGGATGAACGAGCAGTACTTC
CASSLALAGMNEQYF
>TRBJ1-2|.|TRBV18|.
TGTGCCAGCTCACCGGTCCGTGCCGGGACATCTCTCGGTGGCGGCTACACCTTC
CASSPVRAGTSLGGGYTF
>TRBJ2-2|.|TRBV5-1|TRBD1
TGCGCCAGCGGGGGACAGGCGAACACCGGGGAGCTGTTTTTT
CASGGQANTGELFF
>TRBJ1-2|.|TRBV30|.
TGTGCCCGCCACCGTCCAGGAGGGTATGGCTACACCTTC
CARHRPGGYGYTF
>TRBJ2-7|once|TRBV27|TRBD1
TGTGCCAGCAGTCCCGGACAGGGGGCCTACGAGCAGTACTTC
CASSPGQGAYEQYF
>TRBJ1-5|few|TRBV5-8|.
TGTGCCAGCAGCTTGGTGGAGTCCTCACGGTCCCAGCATTTT
CASSLVESSRSQHF
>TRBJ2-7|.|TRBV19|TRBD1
TGTGCCAGTAACCCGGGACAGGGGATCCACGAGCAGTACTTC
CASNPGQGIHEQYF
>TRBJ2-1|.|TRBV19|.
TGTGCCAGTAGTGTAGAATCCACTTTTAACTACAATGAGCAGTTCTTC
CASSVESTFNYNEQFF
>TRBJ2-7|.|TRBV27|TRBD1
TGTGCCAGCAGGGACAGGGACTTGCCCTACGAGCAGTACTTC
CASRDRDLPYEQYF
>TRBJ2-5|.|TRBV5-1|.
TGCGCCAGCAGTGAAAGGGGCCAAGAGACCCAGTACTTC
CASSERGQETQYF
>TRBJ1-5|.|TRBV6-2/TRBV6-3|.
TGTGCCAGCAGTAAGGCTGGGGGCGTGAATCAGCCCCAGCATTTT
CASSKAGGVNQPQHF
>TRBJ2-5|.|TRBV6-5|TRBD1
TGTGCCAGTAACGGACAGGGGGCAAAGACCCAGTACTTC
CASNGQGAKTQYF
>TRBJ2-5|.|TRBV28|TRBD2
TGTGCCAGCAGCGGGGGGGCCATAGAGACCCAGTACTTC
CASSGGAIETQYF
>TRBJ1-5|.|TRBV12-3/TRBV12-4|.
TGTGCCAGCAGTTTGGAGAGCAATCAGCCCCAGCATTTT
CASSLESNQPQHF
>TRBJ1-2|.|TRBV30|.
TGTGCCTGGAATGGAGGAGGGCTTTCGAACTATGGCTACACCTTC
CAWNGGGLSNYGYTF
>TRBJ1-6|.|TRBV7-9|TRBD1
TGTGCCAGCAGCTATCCGGACAGGAATAATTCACCCCTCCACTTT
CASSYPDRNNSPLHF
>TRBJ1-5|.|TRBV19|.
TGTGCCAGTAGTAAGATACGGCAGGGTTACAATCAGCCCCAGCATTTT
CASSKIRQGYNQPQHF
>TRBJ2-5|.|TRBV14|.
TGTGCCAGCAGCCATTTCATGGCAGGGCCCAACCAAGAGACCCAGTACTTC
CASSHFMAGPNQETQYF
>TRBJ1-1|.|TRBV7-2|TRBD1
TGTGCCAGCAGCCCGACGGGACAGATGAACACTGAAGCTTTCTTT
CASSPTGQMNTEAFF
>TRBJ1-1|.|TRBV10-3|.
TGTGCCACTCGACGGGAGAACACTGAAGCTTTCTTT
CATRRENTEAFF
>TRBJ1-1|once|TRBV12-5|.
TGTGCTAGTGGTTTGGGGGGAGCGAACACTGAAGCTTTCTTT
CASGLGGANTEAFF
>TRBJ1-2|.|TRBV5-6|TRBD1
TGTGCCAGCAGCCTGGGACAGGGGTTGAGGGGCTACACCTTC
CASSLGQGLRGYTF